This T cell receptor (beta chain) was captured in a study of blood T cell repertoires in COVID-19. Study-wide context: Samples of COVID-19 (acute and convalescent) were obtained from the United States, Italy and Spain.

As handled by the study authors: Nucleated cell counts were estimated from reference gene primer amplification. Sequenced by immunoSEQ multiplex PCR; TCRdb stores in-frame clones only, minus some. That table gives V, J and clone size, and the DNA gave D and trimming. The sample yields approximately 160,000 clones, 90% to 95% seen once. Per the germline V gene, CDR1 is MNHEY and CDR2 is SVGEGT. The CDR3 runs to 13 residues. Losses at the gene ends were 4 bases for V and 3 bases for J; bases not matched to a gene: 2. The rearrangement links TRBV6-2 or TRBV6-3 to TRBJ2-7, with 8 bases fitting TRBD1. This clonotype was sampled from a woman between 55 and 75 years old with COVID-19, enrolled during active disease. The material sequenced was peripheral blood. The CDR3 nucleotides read TGTGCCAGCAGTTCGACAGGGGTCTACGAGCAGTACTTC. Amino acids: CASSSTGVYEQYF.